These 32 T cell receptor beta chains originate from one sample sequenced in a study of blood T cells in healthy people across ages. PCR was performed a second time for about 7 to 11 cycles using a sample-barcoded 5' primer and a J-beta primer mix. TCRdb ran MiXCR on the 5' RACE reads and lists one entry per CDR3 protein. The profile shows 1.6 million or so distinct CDR3 sequences, roughly 32% of them singletons. Sequencing input: blood. The receptors originated from a woman aged 25 to 45 in good health.

This sequence joins TRBV20-1 and TRBJ2-1; TRBD1 is a possible D gene (6 bases). V was shortened by 0 bases and J by 8 bases, with 20 bases between the two germline ends. This CDR3 has 16 residues. Germline values: CDR1 DFQATT, CDR2 SNEGSKA (reference sequence). Here the CDR3 reads CSARDGGRAPVDEQFF. CDR3 nucleotide sequence: TGCAGTGCTAGAGATGGGGGCAGGGCCCCTGTGGATGAGCAGTTCTTC.

The V and J genes are TRBV29-1 and TRBJ2-4; 7 positions agree with TRBD1. CDR3 length: 18 residues. V shed 5 bases and J 1 base; nucleotides not matched to a gene: 17. The germline CDR1 and CDR2 sequences are SQVTM and ANQGSEA. The CDR3 loop reads CSVSPGSNTGAAKNIQYF. The CDR3 coding sequence is TGCAGCGTTTCTCCGGGGAGTAATACAGGGGCGGCCAAAAACATTCAGTACTTC.

This clonotype was counted between two and nine times. This chain connects TRBV6-5 to TRBJ2-5, with 8 bases aligning to TRBD1. Germline CDR1 MNHEY, CDR2 SVGAGI. The CDR3 extends over 15 amino acids. The J segment lost 5 bases and the V segment lost 2 bases, leaving 7 bases of the junction unmatched. The CDR3 region is CASSYARTGRETQYF. The CDR3, as DNA: TGTGCCAGCAGTTACGCCCGGACAGGGCGGGAGACCCAGTACTTC.

The chain carries TRBV5-1 and TRBJ2-5; possibly TRBD1 for D (6 bases). The CDR3 loop spans 15 amino acids. V lost 4 bases to trimming and J lost 0 bases, with 13 bases between them. The germline V gene encodes CDR1 SGHRS and CDR2 YFSETQ. The CDR3 coding sequence is TGCGCCAGCAGCATCCAAACAGGGCACCAAGAGACCCAGTACTTC. This encodes CASSIQTGHQETQYF.

In regard to this clonotype: Relative to the germline gene, one junction end is altered; a read error may explain this. The V and J genes are TRBV4-2 and TRBJ2-1, with a possible D match to TRBD1 (7 bases). CDR1 LGHNA and CDR2 YNFKEQ come from the germline V gene. The CDR3 has 15 residues. CDR3 region: CTSSQPDREAHEQFF. The CDR3, as DNA: TGTACCAGCAGCCAACCCGACAGGGAGGCACATGAGCAGTTCTTC.

This clonotype came up a few times. V usage is TRBV9 and J usage is TRBJ1-4, with no clear D. The V and J ends lost 0 bases and 12 bases respectively, with 15 bases between them. CDR1 and CDR2 from the germline V gene are SGDLS and YYNGEE. CDR3 size: 14 residues. The chain's CDR3 is CASSVDFRPEELFF. For the CDR3, the DNA is TGTGCCAGCAGCGTAGACTTCCGACCTGAGGAACTGTTTTTT.

This chain links TRBV19 with TRBJ1-1, with D perhaps matching TRBD1 (6 bases). The CDR3 sequence is 15 residues long. With 3 bases removed from V and 7 bases from J, the gap between germline ends came to 18 bases. From germline, CDR1 is LNHDA and CDR2 SQIVND (reference sequence). CDR3 nucleotide sequence: TGTGCCAGTAGTATGGTTGGAGGGACACCAGATGAAGCTTTCTTT. Translation gives CASSMVGGTPDEAFF.

This clonotype came up a few times. The chain is built from TRBV20-1 and TRBJ2-7, with a weak D call TRBD2 (5 bases). V lost 0 bases and J lost 5, with 17 bases in between. The CDR3 has 15 amino acids. Germline V gene data show CDR1 as DFQATT and CDR2 as SNEGSKA (reference sequence). The CDR3 sequence: CSARDWGAAVDEQYF. The CDR3 DNA reads TGCAGTGCTAGAGATTGGGGAGCGGCCGTCGACGAGCAGTACTTC.

V and J are TRBV27 and TRBJ2-7; D uncertain. V was trimmed by 2 bases and J by 3 bases, leaving 8 bases between them. CDR1 and CDR2 from the germline V gene are MNHEY and SMNVEV (reference sequence). This CDR3 comprises 13 residues. CDR3 DNA sequence: TGTGCCAGCAGTTTAAGGCCGCACTACGAGCAGTACTTC. Translated, it gives CASSLRPHYEQYF.

This clonotype came up a few times. The V call is TRBV5-6, the J call TRBJ2-1, with D perhaps matching TRBD1 or TRBD2 (6 bases each). Trimming pared 4 bases from V and 4 bases from J, leaving 18 bases between. The CDR3 totals 16 residues. Per the germline V gene, CDR1 is SGHDT and CDR2 is YYEEEE. Here the CDR3 DNA reads TGTGCCAGCAGCCTCGGGCGGGCGGGACATTACAATGAGCAGTTCTTC. It translates to CASSLGRAGHYNEQFF.

Only a few counts were recorded for this clonotype. The CDR3 spells CASSVIQGADGYTF. In DNA, the CDR3 is TGTGCCAGCAGTGTAATACAGGGGGCGGATGGCTACACCTTC. The chain recombines TRBV2 with TRBJ1-2, with 9 bases identical to TRBD1. Germline V gene sequence: CDR1 SNHLY, CDR2 FYNNEI. With 4 bases clipped from V and 6 bases from J, the junction kept 6 bases outside the gene matches. The CDR3 covers 14 residues.

The chain combines TRBV4-2 with TRBJ2-1, with 11 bases fitting TRBD2. V trimming: 0 bases; J trimming: 7 bases; junction bases outside the gene matches: 5. CDR3 length equals 16 residues. From germline, CDR1 is LGHNA and CDR2 YNFKEQ. The CDR3 region has the DNA TGTGCCAGCAGCCAAGATTTGACTAGCGGGAAGAATGAGCAGTTCTTC. It encodes CASSQDLTSGKNEQFF.

Only a few counts were recorded for this clonotype. The chain carries TRBV2 and TRBJ2-1; maybe TRBD2 (6 bases). Germline V lookup: CDR1 SNHLY, CDR2 FYNNEI. The CDR3 extends over 14 amino acids. V was clipped by 6 bases and J by 5 bases, with 14 bases between them. The CDR3 protein is CASSFGTYDNEQFF. The CDR3 nucleotides read TGTGCCAGCAGCTTTGGGACTTATGACAATGAGCAGTTCTTC.

This rearrangement joins TRBV9 to TRBJ2-1, with 9 nucleotides matching TRBD1. Germline V gene lookup returns CDR1 SGDLS and CDR2 YYNGEE. V shed 6 bases, J shed 8 bases, and the junction held 12 bases outside the gene matches. CDR3 length: 15 residues. The CDR3 sequence: CASTPDRGFPDEQFF. In DNA, the CDR3 is TGTGCCAGCACCCCTGACAGGGGGTTTCCCGATGAGCAGTTCTTC.

A note on this clonotype: This may be a read error, as it is one base from a much larger clone. The rearrangement joins TRBV29-1 to TRBJ2-1; D is possibly TRBD2 (5 bases). The CDR3 contains 14 residues. Germline V CDR1 and CDR2: SQVTM, ANQGSEA. The DNA for the CDR3 is TGCAGCCTTTGGACGGGGAGCTCCTACGATGAGCAGTTCTTC. This encodes CSLWTGSSYDEQFF.

This chain joins TRBV4-1 and TRBJ1-1; D possibly corresponds to TRBD1 (6 bases). Germline CDR1 is MGHRA and CDR2 is YSYEKL. The CDR3 is 15 residues long. Between the trimmed V and J ends, which lost 5 bases and 1 base, there was a span of 14 bases. The CDR3 loop is CASSYPARGNTEAFF. CDR3 nucleotides: TGCGCCAGCAGCTACCCAGCCAGGGGGAACACTGAAGCTTTCTTT.

This clonotype has a handful of counts. The chain is built from TRBV20-1 and TRBJ2-1; maybe TRBD2 (7 bases). The CDR3 extends over 14 amino acids. Per germline, CDR1 DFQATT and CDR2 SNEGSKA (reference sequence). V lost 3 bases and J lost 2, with 11 bases in between. Written as DNA, the CDR3 is TGCAGTGCTAGGGGGGGGCCCACCTACAATGAGCAGTTCTTC. This translates into CSARGGPTYNEQFF.

This clonotype was recorded once. This may come from a read error, since a much larger clone is one base off. The chain employs TRBV12-3 or TRBV12-4 and TRBJ2-3; weak D call: TRBD2 (5 bases). The CDR3 loop spans 14 amino acids. CDR3 bases: TGTGCCAGCAGTTTGGAGCGGAGCACAGATGCGCAGTATTTT. It specifies CASSLERSTDAQYF.

This clonotype occurred a few times. The rearrangement joins TRBV6-2 or TRBV6-3 to TRBJ2-4; D tentatively fits TRBD1 or TRBD2 (5 bases each). Trimming removed 4 bases at V and 6 bases at J, with 13 bases between. Per the germline V gene, CDR1 is MNHEY and CDR2 is SVGEGT. This CDR3 is 14 amino acids long. In DNA form, the CDR3 reads TGTGCCAGCAGTTTTCTAGGGGACGGAAACATTCAGTACTTC. Protein product: CASSFLGDGNIQYF.

At least ten counts were recorded for this clonotype. The chain joins TRBV9 to TRBJ2-5; no firm D call. In germline, CDR1 is SGDLS, CDR2 YYNGEE. Deletions cut 4 bases from V and 3 bases from J, with 10 bases between. The CDR3 loop spans 13 amino acids. For the CDR3, the DNA is TGTGCCAGCAGCCAAGCTTCGGAAGAGACCCAGTACTTC. Translated: CASSQASEETQYF.

The table lists this clonotype with a count of one. The V and J genes are TRBV6-1 and TRBJ2-2; D is perhaps TRBD1 or TRBD2 (5 bases each). CDR1 is MNHNS and CDR2 is SASEGT in the germline V gene. V was cut by 2 bases and J by 8 bases, with 12 bases left in between. This CDR3 has 14 residues. The DNA of the CDR3 is TGTGCCAGCAGTGAACGGGGCGGTTATGGGGAGCTGTTTTTT. It is translated as CASSERGGYGELFF.

This clonotype appeared a few times. CDR3 nucleotides: TGTGCCAGCAGTCTCACAGGGATTGGAGAGCAGTACTTC. This encodes CASSLTGIGEQYF. The genes are TRBV27 and TRBJ2-7, with D possibly being TRBD1 (6 bases). Germline CDR1 reads MNHEY; CDR2 reads SMNVEV (reference sequence). This CDR3 is built from 13 residues. V lost 5 bases to trimming and J lost 7 bases, with 15 bases between them.

The gene calls are TRBV6-1 and TRBJ1-4, with D unresolved. The germline V gene encodes CDR1 MNHNS and CDR2 SASEGT. The CDR3 is made up of 15 amino acids. V lost 2 bases and J 1 base, leaving 8 bases between the germline ends. The CDR3 bases are TGTGCCAGCAGTGAACTCGGGCGAACTAATGAAAAACTGTTTTTT. This encodes CASSELGRTNEKLFF.

In the case of this clonotype: Germline and junction disagree at one end, which may indicate a read error. The chain recombines TRBV7-3 with TRBJ2-1; 15 nucleotides align to TRBD2. This CDR3 comprises 20 residues. Germline V gene lookup returns CDR1 SGHTA and CDR2 FQGTGA. CDR3 in amino acids: CASSLTGLAGGPSSYNEQFF. The CDR3 region has the DNA TGTGCCAGCAGCTTAACGGGACTAGCGGGGGGTCCAAGCTCCTACAATGAACAGTTCTTC.

V and J are TRBV7-9 and TRBJ2-2, with D maybe TRBD2 (6 bases). Germline values: CDR1 SEHNR, CDR2 FQNEAQ (reference sequence). CDR3 length: 16 residues. Trimming took 4 bases from V and 1 from J, leaving 13 bases between them. The CDR3 DNA follows: TGTGCCAGCAGCTCAGTTTCCGGGAGGAACACCGGGGAGCTGTTTTTT. Amino acids: CASSSVSGRNTGELFF.

Note on this clonotype: This sequence may be a read error, since a much larger clone differs from it by one base. The chain links TRBV7-2 to TRBJ2-3, with D possibly being TRBD2 (6 bases). The CDR3 is 14 residues long. Trimming stripped 5 bases from V and 5 bases from J, with 14 bases between. The germline gives CDR1 SGHTA, CDR2 FQGNSA. The CDR3 nucleotides are TGTGCCAGCAGCGATACTGGCGGGGAAGATACGCAGTATTTT. It encodes CASSDTGGEDTQYF.

The chain couples TRBV5-1 to TRBJ1-1; TRBD1 matches 7 bases. The CDR3 covers 15 residues. CDR1 is SGHRS, CDR2 YFSETQ, per germline. V gave up 3 bases and J gave up 2 bases; unmatched junction bases: 7. This CDR3 reads CASSWRTGGNTEAFF. The CDR3 DNA follows: TGCGCCAGCAGCTGGCGGACAGGAGGAAACACTGAAGCTTTCTTT. The variable domain in full, with the rest retrieved from reference TRBV5-1 and TRBJ1-1, is KAGVTQTPRYLIKTRGQQVTLSCSPISGHRSVSWYQQTPGQGLQFLFEYFSETQRNKGNFPGRFSGRQFSNSRSEMNVSTLELGDSALYLCASSWRTGGNTEAFFGQGTRLTVV.

This clonotype was detected many times. The chain recombines TRBV10-3 with TRBJ2-5; no firm D call. This CDR3 spans 13 amino acids. The germline V gene encodes CDR1 ENHRY and CDR2 SYGVKD. The V and J ends lost 10 bases and 0 bases respectively, with 12 bases between them. The CDR3 protein is CATAPADQETQYF. The CDR3 DNA is TGTGCCACCGCCCCAGCTGACCAAGAGACCCAGTACTTC.

This rearrangement joins TRBV5-1 to TRBJ2-7, with a tentative D call TRBD2 (6 bases). The ends were cut back, 8 bases at V and 5 bases at J, with 23 bases in the middle. This CDR3 contains 15 residues. Germline V gene sequence: CDR1 SGHRS, CDR2 YFSETQ. The CDR3 nucleotides are TGCGCCAGGAGCGCCCGGGGGACGGCATCCCACGAGCAGTACTTC. It encodes CARSARGTASHEQYF.

V is TRBV29-1 and J is TRBJ1-1, with D uncertain. This CDR3 has 13 residues. CDR1 is SQVTM, CDR2 ANQGSEA, per germline. Deletions cut 7 bases from V and 1 base from J, with 13 bases between. The CDR3 is CSADQGGNTEAFF. CDR3 nucleotides: TGCAGCGCCGACCAAGGAGGGAACACTGAAGCTTTCTTT.

The CDR3: CASSVASGTGGYGYTF. The CDR3 coding sequence is TGTGCCAGCAGTGTGGCGTCGGGGACAGGGGGTTATGGCTACACCTTC. This chain joins TRBV25-1 and TRBJ1-2; TRBD1 matches 11 bases. Unmatched junction bases numbered 9, after V lost 4 bases and J lost 5 bases. CDR1 and CDR2 (germline): MGHDK, SYGVNS. This CDR3 is 16 amino acids long.

This clonotype has ten or more counts. The chain joins TRBV14 to TRBJ2-7; TRBD2 matches at 12 bases. Losses at the gene ends were 2 bases for V and 4 bases for J; bases not matched to a gene: 9. This CDR3 region has 17 residues. The germline gives CDR1 SGHDN, CDR2 FVKESK. The CDR3: CASSQNLRTSGKYEQYF. CDR3 coding DNA: TGTGCCAGCAGCCAAAATCTGAGGACTAGCGGGAAATACGAGCAGTACTTC.